The T cell receptor (beta chain) under discussion was sequenced for a study of cytomegalovirus exposure and HLA in healthy donors. It was with 60 Vbeta and 13 Jbeta primers that the PCR ran. The repertoire was sequenced with immunoSEQ multiplex PCR; TCRdb's copy has only in-frame clones and lacks some. The sample yields fewer than 250,000 clones, 60% to 85% seen once. From germline, CDR1 is MGHRA and CDR2 YSYEKL. The CDR3 length is 14 residues. V lost 2 bases and J 6 bases, leaving 10 bases between the germline ends. Those who donated were healthy bone marrow donors. Broader study findings: 150 to 200 TCR beta chains were listed as cytomegalovirus-associated.

Points on this clone: Its antigen is not identified.

The material sequenced was PBMCs. This receptor was obtained from a man in his forties in good health and CMV-seronegative. The gene calls are TRBV4-1 and TRBJ1-4; D is possibly TRBD1 (5 bases). The CDR3 coding sequence is TGCGCCAGCAGCCAAATCATGACAGATGAAAAACTGTTTTTT. Its protein is CASSQIMTDEKLFF.